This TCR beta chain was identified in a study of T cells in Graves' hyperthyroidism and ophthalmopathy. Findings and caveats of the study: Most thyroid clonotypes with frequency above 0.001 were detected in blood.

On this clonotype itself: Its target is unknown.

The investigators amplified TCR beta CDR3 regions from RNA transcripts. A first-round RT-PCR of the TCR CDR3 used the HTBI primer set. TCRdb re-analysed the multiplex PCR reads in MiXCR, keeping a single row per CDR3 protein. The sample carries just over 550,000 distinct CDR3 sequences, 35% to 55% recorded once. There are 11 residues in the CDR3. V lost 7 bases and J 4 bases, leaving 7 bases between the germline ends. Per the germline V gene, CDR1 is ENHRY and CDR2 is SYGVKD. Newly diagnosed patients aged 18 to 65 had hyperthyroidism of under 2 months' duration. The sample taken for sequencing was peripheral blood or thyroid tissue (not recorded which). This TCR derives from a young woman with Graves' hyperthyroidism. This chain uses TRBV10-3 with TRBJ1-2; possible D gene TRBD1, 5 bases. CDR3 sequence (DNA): TGTGCCATCAAGGGGTCCTATGGCTACACCTTC. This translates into CAIKGSYGYTF.